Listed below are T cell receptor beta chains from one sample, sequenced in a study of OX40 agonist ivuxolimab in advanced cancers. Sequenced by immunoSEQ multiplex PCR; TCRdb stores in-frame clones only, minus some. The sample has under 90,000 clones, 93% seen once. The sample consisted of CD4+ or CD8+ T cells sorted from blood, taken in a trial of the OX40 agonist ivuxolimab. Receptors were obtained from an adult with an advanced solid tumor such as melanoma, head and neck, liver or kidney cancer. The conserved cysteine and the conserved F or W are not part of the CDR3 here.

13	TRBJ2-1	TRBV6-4	ASSSGYSSYNEQF
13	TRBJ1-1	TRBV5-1	ASSLEGTGYTEAF
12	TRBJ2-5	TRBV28	ASSLPTMEETQY
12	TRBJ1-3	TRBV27	ASSPLVSGNTIY
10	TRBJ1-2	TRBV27	ASSLAGGGYT
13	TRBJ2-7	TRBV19	ASSMGSGEGYEQY
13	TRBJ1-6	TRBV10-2	ASSGGHSYNSPLH
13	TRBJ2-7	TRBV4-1	ASSQRGGGAYEQY
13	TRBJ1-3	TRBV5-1	ASSLNGDSGNTIY
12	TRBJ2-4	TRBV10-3	ATPRGAAKNIQY
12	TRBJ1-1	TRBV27	ASSTGQANTEAF
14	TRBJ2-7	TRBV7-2	ASSLPYGRSSYEQY
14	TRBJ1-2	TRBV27	ASSWSEQGSSYGYT
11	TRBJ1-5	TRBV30	AWSTQDNQPQH
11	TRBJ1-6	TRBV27	ASGQGMGSPLH
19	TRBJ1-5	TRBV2	ASRVPGDPSGTGGGNQPQH
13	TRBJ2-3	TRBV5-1	ASSLAYGGTDTQY
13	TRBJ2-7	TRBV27	ASSFPGQIGSEQY
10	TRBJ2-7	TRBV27	ASSAWGYEQY
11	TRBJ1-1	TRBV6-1	ASSELENRGAF
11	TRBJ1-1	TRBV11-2	ASSLEGFTEAF
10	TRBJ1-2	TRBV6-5	ASSYRGDGYT
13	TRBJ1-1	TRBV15	ATSGDRGLNTEAF
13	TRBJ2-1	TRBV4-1	ASSSLAGGGNEQF
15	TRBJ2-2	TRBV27	ASSSNRGRADTGELF
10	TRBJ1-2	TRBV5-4	ASRAEGVGYT
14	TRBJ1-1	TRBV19	ASSTQPWGRGTEAF
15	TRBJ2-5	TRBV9	ASSGGTPVEYQETQY
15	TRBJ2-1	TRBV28	ASSLRPLAGAYNEQF
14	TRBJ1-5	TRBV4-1	ASSQDLSGGGQPQH
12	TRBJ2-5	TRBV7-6	ASSLRRGPQTQY
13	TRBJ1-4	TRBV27	ASSPVQGPNEKLF
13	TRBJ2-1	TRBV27	ASSLEWGPYNEQF
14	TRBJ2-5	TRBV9	ASSVNAGGMGETQY
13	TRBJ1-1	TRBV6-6	ASSYTGQPFTEAF
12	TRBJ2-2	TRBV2	ASVSGEPTGELF
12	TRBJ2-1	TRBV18	ASHSRSSYNEQF